The rows below give T cell receptor beta chains drawn from one sample of a study of blood T cell repertoires in COVID-19. The protocol was immunoSEQ multiplex PCR, while the TCRdb copy is restricted to in-frame clones and leaves out a portion. The sample has about 52,000 clones, less than 95% seen once. Specimen: peripheral blood. The receptors derive from a human donor in a cohort sampled during active COVID-19. Both conserved end residues are part of each CDR3. Each record gives: J gene, V gene, clone size, D gene, CDR3 DNA, CDR3 protein. A D gene is named only where the DNA matches it firmly. Size is omitted from some rows. Given values are once, few, many or a class for expanded clones.

J: TRBJ2-2
V: TRBV24-1
size: NA
D: NA
DNA: TGTGCCACCAGTGATTTCAGGACAGCGAACACCGGGGAGCTGTTTTTT
CDR3: CATSDFRTANTGELFF

J: TRBJ2-3
V: TRBV5-4
size: NA
D: TRBD2
DNA: TGTGCCAGCAGCTTAACTAGCGGGACAGATACGCAGTATTTT
CDR3: CASSLTSGTDTQYF

J: TRBJ1-3
V: TRBV5-1
size: NA
D: NA
DNA: TGCGCCAGCAGCTTGGGAGCTTCAAGCTCTGGAAACACCATATATTTT
CDR3: CASSLGASSSGNTIYF

J: TRBJ2-3
V: TRBV3-1/TRBV3-2
size: NA
D: TRBD2
DNA: TGTGCCAGCAGCAAAGCTAGCGGGAGGGTGGTCGGGACAGATACGCAGTATTTT
CDR3: CASSKASGRVVGTDTQYF

J: TRBJ1-3
V: TRBV7-9
size: NA
D: NA
DNA: TGTGCCAGCAGTCGTTGGGGGGGCCACTCTGGAAACACCATATATTTT
CDR3: CASSRWGGHSGNTIYF

J: TRBJ2-7
V: TRBV5-4
size: few
D: TRBD2
DNA: TGTGCCAGCAGCTCCGGTCCTAGCGGGGACTACGAGCAGTACTTC
CDR3: CASSSGPSGDYEQYF

J: TRBJ1-3
V: TRBV15
size: NA
D: NA
DNA: TGTGCCACCAGCAGACCCGGACTTCCTGGAAACACCATATATTTT
CDR3: CATSRPGLPGNTIYF

J: TRBJ2-3
V: TRBV4-1
size: NA
D: TRBD2
DNA: TGCGCCAGCAGCCAAGTGACAAGTGGCCTAGCGGGGGGGGGCACAGATACGCAGTATTTT
CDR3: CASSQVTSGLAGGGTDTQYF

J: TRBJ2-7
V: TRBV5-1
size: NA
D: TRBD2
DNA: TGCGCCAGCAGCTTGGAGGGACTAGCGGGAGTTGAGCAGTACTTC
CDR3: CASSLEGLAGVEQYF

J: TRBJ2-1
V: TRBV5-6
size: NA
D: NA
DNA: TGTGCCAGCAGCAGCCTAGGGGGGAGGGGCAATGAGCAGTTCTTC
CDR3: CASSSLGGRGNEQFF